Reported below is one TCR beta chain. Its antigen is unidentified. A read error may explain this, as a much larger clone is one base away. The data derive from a study of tumor and adjacent non-tumor tissue in lung cancer. This sample's RNA came from whole unsorted tissue. Whole-study findings and limits: Top 100 clones took a larger repertoire share in normal lung.

A modified ARM-PCR protocol with three rounds of nested PCR amplified TCRbeta. TCRdb called the multiplex PCR reads again in MiXCR, with one record for every CDR3 protein. The sample yields some 100,000 distinct CDR3 sequences, roughly 75% seen once. This receptor was taken from a woman aged 60 to 75 with non-small cell lung cancer. What was sequenced was lung tumor tissue.

CDR3 bases: TGTGCCAGCAGTTTCCGAGAGGGAACAACTTTCTTT. Translation gives CASSFREGTTFF. The rearrangement links TRBV12-3 or TRBV12-4 to TRBJ1-1; D remains ambiguous. CDR3 length equals 12 residues. V was cut by 3 bases and J by 12 bases, with 14 bases left in between.